Presented here are 4 T cell receptor beta chains from one specimen sequenced in a study of control samples from healthy donors and cancer patients. Sequencing used immunoSEQ multiplex PCR; TCRdb keeps in-frame clones, though not all of them. The sample has some 130,000 clones; approximately 92% are singletons. What was sequenced was blood. Receptor source: a man aged 18 to 29 in good health.

The chain recombines TRBV30 with TRBJ1-4; D ambiguous. V was pared by 2 bases and J by 5 bases, with 12 bases between. Germline CDR1 reads GTSNPN; CDR2 reads SVGIG (reference sequence). The CDR3 extends over 14 amino acids. The CDR3 DNA follows: TGTGCCTGGAGTCATGACGGGTCGAATGAAAAACTGTTTTTT. Its translation: CAWSHDGSNEKLFF.

The rearrangement links TRBV10-3 to TRBJ1-1, with a possible D match to TRBD1 (6 bases). This CDR3 is built from 14 residues. Germline values: CDR1 ENHRY, CDR2 SYGVKD. Trimming removed 0 bases from V and 1 base from J, with 6 bases in between. Written as DNA, the CDR3 is TGTGCCATCAGTGAGTCGACAGGGAACACTGAAGCTTTCTTT. This translates into CAISESTGNTEAFF.

V is TRBV15 and J is TRBJ2-7; perhaps TRBD1 as D (5 bases). The V gene's germline CDR1 is LNHNV and CDR2 YYDKDF (reference sequence). V lost 7 bases, J lost 2 bases, and 24 bases lay in between. The CDR3 loop spans 17 amino acids. The CDR3 loop reads CATIETSRGHPTYEQYF. The CDR3 nucleotides read TGTGCCACCATAGAAACGTCGAGAGGACACCCAACCTACGAGCAGTACTTC.

This sequence joins TRBV9 and TRBJ2-4; possible D gene TRBD2, 6 bases. Trimming left V 4 bases short and J 12 bases short, with 23 bases between. The CDR3 consists of 15 residues. Germline V gene lookup returns CDR1 SGDLS and CDR2 YYNGEE. CDR3 bases: TGTGCCAGCAGCCCATCGACTAGACTTGGTGGGAATCAGTACTTC. Protein product: CASSPSTRLGGNQYF.